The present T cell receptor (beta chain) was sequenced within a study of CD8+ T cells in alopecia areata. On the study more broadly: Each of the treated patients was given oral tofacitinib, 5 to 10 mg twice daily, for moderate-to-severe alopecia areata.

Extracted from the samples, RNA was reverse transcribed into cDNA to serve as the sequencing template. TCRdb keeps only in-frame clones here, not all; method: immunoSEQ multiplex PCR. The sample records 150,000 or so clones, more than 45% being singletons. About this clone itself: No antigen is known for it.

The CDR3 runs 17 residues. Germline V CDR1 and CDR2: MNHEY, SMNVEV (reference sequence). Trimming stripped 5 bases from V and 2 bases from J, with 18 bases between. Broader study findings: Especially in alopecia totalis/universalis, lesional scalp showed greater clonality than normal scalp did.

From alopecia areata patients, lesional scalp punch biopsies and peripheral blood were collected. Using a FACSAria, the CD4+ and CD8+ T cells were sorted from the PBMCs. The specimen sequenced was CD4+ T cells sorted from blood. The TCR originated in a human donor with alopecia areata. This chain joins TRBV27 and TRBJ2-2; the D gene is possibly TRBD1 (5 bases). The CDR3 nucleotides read TGTGCCAGCAGTCCCGGTCAGGGCAACAGTAACACCGGGGAGCTGTTTTTT. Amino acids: CASSPGQGNSNTGELFF.